This TCR beta chain originates from a study of CD8+CD57+ T cells in acquired aplastic anemia (dated by TCRdb to the late 2010s). About the study as a whole: DNA extracted from sorted CD4+ and CD8+ cells had a mean of about 3.2 ug, with a range of about 0.19 to 27.4 ug. An average of about 10 million reads for CD4+ cells and roughly 12 million reads for CD8+ cells was obtained from healthy donor samples.

For this clonotype: The antigen it recognizes is unknown. The record has no base qualities; no much larger clone is one base away.

V is clipped by 6 bases and J by 19 bases, and the sequence between their germline boundaries is 25 bases long. Based on the germline V gene, the CDR1 and CDR2 sequences are SGHTA and FQGNSA. The cysteine opens and the phenylalanine closes a CDR3 of 14 amino acids. CDR3 DNA is the only sequence kept; it has 42 bases, read in frame from the first base. TCR beta VDJ combination and CDR3 sequence profiling used genomic DNA as the template. TCR repertoire sequencing was run on an Illumina HiSeq 2000. The published analysis was carried out like this. Repertoires were assessed using TRBV/TRBJ rearrangement plots, CDR3 size and DJ length profiles, and Simpson's diversity index. Whichever DNA sequence was most abundant in the deep sequencing data was defined as the immunodominant clone. CDR3 amino acid sequences were checked for sharing across subjects and were also compared against the VDJdb database and published repertoires. TCRdb passed the public sequencing reads through fastp at Q25 and MiXCR, retaining productive beta sequences. Rows matching on CDR3 protein sequence are summarized as one entry with the most common DNA and genes. The V and J calls and clone size are TCRdb's, not the authors'. The sample table records around 400,000 distinct CDR3 sequences; about 70% of these occur just once. Jointly, the top ten make up 3.5% to 4.5% of the sample.

Study-wide conclusions, independent of this receptor: Between patients and healthy controls, no significant difference in CD8+ Simpson's diversity was found (P=0.060). Roughly 30 CD8+ CDR3 sequences were shared between patients and controls but appeared highly expressed in patients and within their immunodominant clones.

The study deep-sequenced TCR repertoires of sorted CD4+ and CD8+ blood T cells from severe aplastic anemia patients and healthy subjects. Ficoll-Paque density gradient centrifugation was used to isolate peripheral blood mononuclear cells. Before DNA was extracted, CD4+ and CD8+ T cells were sorted using either FACS or magnetic beads. This sequence originates from a human donor in good health, serving as a control. Sequencing was carried out using sorted CD4+, CD8+, or CD8+CD57+ T cells (not recorded which) from PBMCs. The chain is encoded by TRBV7-2 joined to TRBJ1-6, with the D gene call left open. The DNA is TGTGCCAGCAGGTACCGACCGTCGCAAGAGACCCAGCACTTT. It translates to CASRYRPSQETQHF. Here the CDR3 is joined to the reference TRBV7-2 and TRBJ1-6 genes, and the full variable domain is: GAGVSQSPSNKVTEKGKDVELRCDPISGHTALYWYRQSLGQGLEFLIYFQGNSAPDKSGLPSDRFSAERTGGSVSTLTIQRTQQEDSAVYLCASRYRPSQETQHFGNGTRLTVT.